Shown below are 5 T cell receptor beta chains from a single sample sequenced in a study of shared clonotypes between healthy human individuals (dated by TCRdb to 2018 to 2021). The library was obtained by the immunoSEQ multiplex PCR assay. Not all clones reach the TCRdb copy of this immuneACCESS table, which keeps in-frame sequences only. Checked studies attribute under half of the gap to unresolved V genes and leave the rest unexplained. This sample holds under 2.5 million clones; 85% to 95% were observed only once. The top ten clonotypes cover more than 0.35% of the sample. The sample taken for sequencing was naive CD4+ T cells from PBMCs. The sample's cell subset or site label is to be understood as: CD45RA+ positively selected. The receptors shown here come from a man younger than 35 in good health. Some clones in this sample may be carry-over from other donors' samples.

About this clone itself: This sample also contains other DNA sequences that code for the same CDR3. The rearrangement joins TRBV18 to TRBJ2-7; D is undetermined. V lost 1 base and J 1 base, leaving 5 bases between the germline ends. This CDR3 contains 13 residues. From germline, CDR1 is KGHSH and CDR2 LQKENI. Here the CDR3 reads CASSPQGSYEQYF. The CDR3, as DNA: TGTGCCAGCTCACCACAGGGATCCTACGAGCAGTACTTC.

The chain recombines TRBV28 with TRBJ2-3; D possibly matches TRBD1 or TRBD2 (5 bases each). Trimming shortened V by 7 bases and J by 9 bases, and 20 bases separated the two germline ends. There are 14 residues in the CDR3. The germline V gene has CDR1 MDHEN and CDR2 SYDVKM. CDR3 residues: CASISGPYLGTQYF. The CDR3 bases are TGTGCCAGCATCTCGGGACCGTACTTGGGAACGCAGTATTTT.

The V gene is TRBV4-3, the J gene TRBJ2-1; 9 nucleotides line up with TRBD2. This CDR3 contains 17 residues. Per the germline V gene, CDR1 is LGHNA and CDR2 is YSLEER. Trimming removed 4 bases from V and 3 bases from J; junction bases left unmatched: 10. Here the CDR3 reads CASSPRATSGNYNEQFF. The CDR3 DNA follows: TGCGCCAGCAGCCCCCGCGCGACTAGCGGAAACTACAATGAGCAGTTCTTC.

CDR3 bases: TGTGCCAGCAGCTTAGGGCAGGGAGGGTCTGAAGCTTTCTTT. It encodes CASSLGQGGSEAFF. The V and J genes are TRBV7-3 and TRBJ1-1, with D possibly matching TRBD1 (5 bases). The CDR3 has 14 residues. Deletions cut 2 bases from V and 6 bases from J, with 13 bases between. The germline V gene encodes CDR1 SGHTA and CDR2 FQGTGA.

This clone occurred once. In the same sample, other DNA sequences code for this CDR3. The rearrangement uses TRBV6-5 and TRBJ2-3; D uncertain. V was cut by 7 bases and J by 4 bases, with 6 bases left in between. The length of the CDR3 is 11 residues. CDR1 is MNHEY and CDR2 is SVGAGI in the germline V gene. The CDR3: CASTRADTQYF. CDR3 DNA: TGTGCCAGCACCCGTGCAGATACGCAGTATTTT.